This passage covers 27 T cell receptor beta chains from one sample sequenced in a study of T cell responses to AZD1222 COVID-19 vaccine. Here immunoSEQ multiplex PCR was the method, and the copy in TCRdb shows in-frame clones only, minus some. The sample lists roughly 82,000 clones, approximately 81% occurring once. The source was peripheral blood, collected on day 0 of AZD1222 vaccination. The receptors originated from an adult in good health.

J is TRBJ1-3 and V is TRBV11-2; 7 positions agree with TRBD1. The V segment lost 4 bases and the J segment 2 bases; nucleotides outside the gene matches: 8. Germline CDR1 SGHAT, CDR2 FQNNGV. The CDR3 extends over 16 amino acids. In DNA form, the CDR3 reads TGTGCCAGCAGCTCCGGGCGGACAGGCCCTGGAAACACCATATATTTT. Amino acids: CASSSGRTGPGNTIYF.

This sequence joins TRBV21-1 and TRBJ2-1; TRBD1, the D gene given by the table, was not confirmed from the DNA. TRBV21-1 counts as a pseudogene. This CDR3 has 19 amino acids. Here the CDR3 DNA reads TGTGCCAGCAGCAACCCCTCCATTTCAGGGGGCCCCACCCACAATGAGCAGTTCTTC. Protein product: CASSNPSISGGPTHNEQFF.

The genes are TRBV18 and TRBJ1-5; the D is unclear. V was shortened by 6 bases and J by 0 bases, with 12 bases between the two germline ends. CDR3 length: 15 residues. The germline V gene has CDR1 KGHSH and CDR2 LQKENI. CDR3 DNA: TGTGCCAGCTCCGCGGGCAGCAATAGCAATCAGCCCCAGCATTTT. It yields the protein CASSAGSNSNQPQHF.

This clone was seen once. The chain couples TRBV18 to TRBJ1-5; D possibly corresponds to TRBD1 (6 bases). The CDR3 sequence is 17 residues long. Germline loops: CDR1 KGHSH, CDR2 LQKENI. The germline V and J ends were trimmed by 3 bases and 2 bases, with 17 bases remaining between them. CDR3 coding DNA: TGTGCCAGCTCACCTACCGGACCTGGGGGCGGCAATCAGCCCCAGCATTTT. It codes for CASSPTGPGGGNQPQHF.

V is TRBV6-5 and J is TRBJ1-6; no clear D. The ends were cut back, 5 bases at V and 10 bases at J, with 9 bases in the middle. The germline V gene has CDR1 MNHEY and CDR2 SVGAGI. The CDR3 runs to 12 residues. In DNA form, the CDR3 reads TGTGCCAGCAGTCGCGCCGACTCACCCCTCCACTTT. It is translated as CASSRADSPLHF.

The chain is built from TRBV7-2 and TRBJ1-2; D call uncertain. Trimming left V 4 bases short and J 4 bases short, with 16 bases between. Per germline, CDR1 SGHTA and CDR2 FQGNSA. The CDR3 is 15 residues long. Written as DNA, the CDR3 is TGTGCCAGCAGCTACCGGGCCACCCTAAGCTATGGCTACACCTTC. Amino acids: CASSYRATLSYGYTF.

This sequence joins TRBV23-1 and TRBJ2-5; D may be TRBD1 (6 bases). TRBV23-1 is an ORF, and what it does is uncertain. The CDR3 has 16 residues. Trimming pared 6 bases from V and 0 bases from J, leaving 17 bases between. CDR3 protein: CASRRRTALYQETQYF. For the CDR3, the DNA is TGCGCCAGCAGAAGACGGACAGCCCTGTACCAAGAGACCCAGTACTTC.

J is TRBJ1-1 and V is TRBV29-1, with D maybe TRBD1 (6 bases). Germline-derived CDR1 and CDR2 are SQVTM and ANQGSEA. The CDR3 has 16 amino acids. Trimming stripped 3 bases from V and 1 base from J, with 18 bases between. The CDR3 sequence is CSVDPWLGTSNTEAFF. Here the CDR3 DNA reads TGCAGCGTTGACCCCTGGTTGGGGACATCGAACACTGAAGCTTTCTTT.

The chain carries TRBV28 and TRBJ1-5; D may be TRBD1 (5 bases). This CDR3 region has 14 residues. V lost 2 bases and J lost 7, with 12 bases in between. Germline V gives CDR1 MDHEN, CDR2 SYDVKM. The CDR3 spells CASSLLGVGQPQHF. CDR3 in DNA: TGTGCCAGCAGTTTACTAGGGGTTGGGCAGCCCCAGCATTTT.

V and J are TRBV7-2 and TRBJ1-1; D gene unclear. This CDR3 is 15 amino acids long. V was clipped by 5 bases and J by 0 bases, with 13 bases between them. Per germline, CDR1 SGHTA and CDR2 FQGNSA. CDR3 nucleotides: TGTGCCAGCAGCCCCCATATTCGTATGAACACTGAAGCTTTCTTT. It yields the protein CASSPHIRMNTEAFF.

The CDR3 nucleotides read TGTGCCAGCAGCCAAGTCCCTCGGACACCTTATAGGGAGGAAAAACTGTTTTTT. It specifies CASSQVPRTPYREEKLFF. The rearrangement links TRBV3-1 (or the pseudogene TRBV3-2) to TRBJ1-4; the D gene is possibly TRBD1 (5 bases). This CDR3 contains 18 residues. The V gene's germline CDR1 is LGHDT and CDR2 YNNKEL (reference sequence). Trimming took off 1 base at V and 8 bases at J, with 23 bases between the two ends.

This rearrangement joins TRBV3-1 (or the pseudogene TRBV3-2) to TRBJ2-2; 8 nucleotides match TRBD1. After removal of 4 bases from V and 5 bases from J, the junction contained 9 bases not matched to a gene. Germline lookup yields CDR1 LGHDT and CDR2 YNNKEL (reference sequence). The CDR3 is 16 amino acids. CDR3: CASSPQDREGTGELFF. The DNA for the CDR3 is TGTGCCAGCAGCCCCCAGGACAGGGAAGGTACCGGGGAGCTGTTTTTT.

The chain joins TRBV4-3 to TRBJ1-2; D gene ambiguous. The V gene lost 0 bases and the J gene lost 8 bases, with 13 bases spanning the gap. This CDR3 has 14 residues. Looked up from germline, CDR1 is LGHNA and CDR2 is YSLEER. The CDR3 DNA reads as TGCGCCAGCAGCCAAGATCTAGAGGGCAGCGGCTACACCTTC. It yields the protein CASSQDLEGSGYTF.

This clone was counted once. The chain couples TRBV12-3 or TRBV12-4 to TRBJ1-2, with TRBD1 matching over 9 bases. V was clipped by 5 bases and J by 6 bases; unmatched bases: 4. The CDR3 runs 13 residues. CDR3 in DNA: TGTGCCAGCAGTGCAGGACAGGGGCATGGCTACACCTTC. It encodes CASSAGQGHGYTF.

The chain uses TRBV6-6 and TRBJ1-3, with TRBD1 as a possible D gene (5 bases). Germline V gene data show CDR1 as MNHNY and CDR2 as SVGAGI (reference sequence). V was pared by 5 bases and J by 0 bases, with 11 bases between. The CDR3 extends over 15 amino acids. CDR3 nucleotide sequence: TGTGCCAGCAGTCACGAGGGGCTCTCTGGAAACACCATATATTTT. Residues: CASSHEGLSGNTIYF.

V and J are TRBV6-5 and TRBJ2-7, with 9 bases that match TRBD1. Trimming took 2 bases from V and 2 from J; bases not matched to a gene: 4. The germline gives CDR1 MNHEY, CDR2 SVGAGI. The length of the CDR3 is 15 residues. DNA of the CDR3: TGTGCCAGCAGTTACGTCGGGACAGGGACCTACGAGCAGTACTTC. Translated, it gives CASSYVGTGTYEQYF.

The chain combines TRBV2 with TRBJ2-1; 7 bases are shared with TRBD2. The CDR3 extends over 14 amino acids. V lost 3 bases, J lost 2 bases, and 1 base stayed unmatched. Germline V CDR1 and CDR2: SNHLY, FYNNEI. DNA of the CDR3: TGTGCCAGCAGTGAGCGGGAGCCCTACAATGAGCAGTTCTTC. Its protein is CASSEREPYNEQFF.

The chain joins TRBV5-1 to TRBJ1-5; possibly TRBD1 for D (5 bases). The CDR3 covers 15 residues. Trimming removed 4 bases from V and 4 bases from J, with 15 bases in between. Germline values: CDR1 SGHRS, CDR2 YFSETQ. CDR3 protein: CASSPHGGDNQPQHF. The CDR3 region has the DNA TGCGCCAGCAGCCCCCATGGGGGGGATAATCAGCCCCAGCATTTT.

V gene TRBV2 combines with J gene TRBJ1-4; 10 positions agree with TRBD1. The V gene's germline CDR1 is SNHLY and CDR2 FYNNEI. J gave up 14 bases and V 7 bases, and 13 bases lay outside the gene matches. This CDR3 region has 14 residues. The CDR3 bases are TGTGCCAGCACCACAGACAGGGGGCCATTTGAGCTGTTTTTT. It specifies CASTTDRGPFELFF.

The chain links TRBV7-9 to TRBJ2-3; 9 positions agree with TRBD2. Germline V lookup: CDR1 SEHNR, CDR2 FQNEAQ (reference sequence). The CDR3 runs 16 residues. J gave up 4 bases and V 1 base, and 6 bases lay outside the gene matches. The CDR3 bases are TGTGCCAGCAGCTTAGTTGCGGGGGGGCCCTCAGATACGCAGTATTTT. It translates to CASSLVAGGPSDTQYF.

The J gene is TRBJ2-1, the V gene TRBV6-5; either TRBD1 or TRBD2 may fit D (5 bases each). The germline CDR1 and CDR2 sequences are MNHEY and SVGAGI. Trimming shortened V by 2 bases and J by 3 bases, and 8 bases separated the two germline ends. The CDR3 extends over 14 amino acids. CDR3 loop: CASSYGTVYNEQFF. CDR3 DNA: TGTGCCAGCAGTTACGGGACCGTCTACAATGAGCAGTTCTTC.

This sequence joins TRBV30 and TRBJ1-2, with a weak D call TRBD1 (5 bases). Germline V gives CDR1 GTSNPN, CDR2 SVGIG (reference sequence). CDR3 size: 16 residues. V dropped 3 bases and J dropped 0 bases, with 17 bases sitting between them. The CDR3 here is CAWSPSGAASNYGYTF. CDR3 DNA: TGTGCCTGGAGCCCTAGTGGGGCGGCTTCTAACTATGGCTACACCTTC. The full variable domain, in which reference TRBV30 and TRBJ1-2 provide the parts outside the CDR3, is SQTIHQWPATLVQPVGSPLSLECTVEGTSNPNLYWYRQAAGRGLQLLFYSVGIGQISSEVPQNLSASRPQDRQFILSSKKLLLSDSGFYLCAWSPSGAASNYGYTFGSGTRLTVV.

This chain connects TRBV28 to TRBJ1-4; D gene uncertain. There are 12 residues in the CDR3. Trimming left V 5 bases short and J 7 bases short, with 8 bases between. Germline CDR1 MDHEN, CDR2 SYDVKM. This chain's CDR3 is CASSMRTEKLFF. The CDR3 bases are TGTGCCAGCAGTATGAGGACTGAAAAACTGTTTTTT.

The table lists this clone with a few counts. This chain uses TRBV7-2 with TRBJ2-4, with 9 positions matching TRBD1. Looked up from germline, CDR1 is SGHTA and CDR2 is FQGNSA. V lost 2 bases, J lost 7 bases, and 6 bases stayed unmatched. The CDR3 is 15 amino acids. The DNA for the CDR3 is TGTGCCAGCAGCTTATCACGGACAGGGGTCAACATTCAGTACTTC. Protein: CASSLSRTGVNIQYF.

The chain employs TRBV7-9 and TRBJ1-1; unclear D gene. Trimming took off 5 bases at V and 0 bases at J, with 10 bases between the two ends. This CDR3 region has 14 residues. The V gene's germline CDR1 is SEHNR and CDR2 FQNEAQ (reference sequence). CDR3 nucleotides: TGTGCCAGCAGCATCGGACTGATGAACACTGAAGCTTTCTTT. This codes for CASSIGLMNTEAFF.

The V and J genes are TRBV9 and TRBJ1-4; 7 bases agree with TRBD1. Trimming at V came to 4 bases and at J to 6 bases, leaving 9 bases not matched to a gene. CDR1 and CDR2 (germline): SGDLS, YYNGEE. This CDR3 is 15 amino acids long. The CDR3 nucleotides are TGTGCCAGCAGCACCACGACAGGGTCTGATGAAAAACTGTTTTTT. Residues: CASSTTTGSDEKLFF.

V gene TRBV3-1 (or the pseudogene TRBV3-2) combines with J gene TRBJ1-4, with 10 bases identical to TRBD1. Trimming at V came to 4 bases and at J to 6 bases, leaving 11 bases not matched to a gene. The CDR3 runs 17 residues. In germline, CDR1 is LGHDT, CDR2 YNNKEL (reference sequence). The CDR3 here is CASSPFEGQGIDEKLFF. The CDR3 nucleotides read TGTGCCAGCAGCCCCTTTGAGGGACAGGGGATTGATGAAAAACTGTTTTTT.